The 18 T cell receptor beta chains presented below share a single source sample, sequenced in a study of blood T cell repertoires in COVID-19. Sequenced by immunoSEQ multiplex PCR; TCRdb stores in-frame clones only, minus some. Found here are about 71,000 clones, roughly 82% of them singletons; the top ten hold about an eighth. The sequenced material came from peripheral blood. The receptors shown here come from an elderly woman with acute or convalescent COVID-19.

The J gene is TRBJ1-2, the V gene TRBV19, with TRBD1 matching 7 bases. Per the germline V gene, CDR1 is LNHDA and CDR2 is SQIVND (reference sequence). The CDR3 runs 13 residues. The junction had 6 bases not matched to a gene; V was cut back by 5 bases and J by 6 bases. The CDR3 DNA follows: TGTGCCAGTAGTGCCTCCGGGACAGATGGCTACACCTTC. It translates to CASSASGTDGYTF.

The table lists this clone with a count of one. The rearrangement links TRBV27 to TRBJ2-7; TRBD2 might be the D (6 bases). CDR1 and CDR2 (germline): MNHEY, SMNVEV (reference sequence). This CDR3 has 15 residues. Trimming removed 5 bases from V and 4 bases from J, with 18 bases in between. CDR3 nucleotide sequence: TGTGCCAGCAGTCCCCGAGGGACTGTAAATTACGAGCAGTACTTC. This gives the protein CASSPRGTVNYEQYF.

The J gene is TRBJ2-1, the V gene TRBV6-1; TRBD2 agrees at 7 bases. Per the germline V gene, CDR1 is MNHNS and CDR2 is SASEGT. V was pared by 2 bases and J by 9 bases, with 4 bases of the junction left unmatched. The CDR3 sequence is 13 residues long. CDR3 in DNA: TGTGCCAGCAGTGAAAGTAGGACTAGTGAGCAGTTCTTC. Translated: CASSESRTSEQFF.

This rearrangement joins TRBV7-9 to TRBJ2-7; D uncertain. This CDR3 comprises 12 residues. V shed 3 bases and J shed 3 bases, with 6 bases lying between them. In germline, CDR1 is SEHNR, CDR2 FQNEAQ (reference sequence). The chain's CDR3 is CASSFSSYEQYF. The CDR3 region has the DNA TGTGCCAGCAGCTTTTCGAGCTACGAGCAGTACTTC. Full variable domain (missing parts from reference TRBV7-9 and TRBJ2-7): DTGVSQNPRHKITKRGQNVTFRCDPISEHNRLYWYRQTLGQGPEFLTYFQNEAQLEKSRLLSDRFSAERPKGSFSTLEIQRTEQGDSAMYLCASSFSSYEQYFGPGTRLTVT.

This sequence joins TRBV11-2 and TRBJ2-3; D is perhaps TRBD1 (7 bases). The ends were cut back, 5 bases at V and 3 bases at J, with 18 bases in the middle. Germline CDR1 and CDR2: SGHAT and FQNNGV. The CDR3 is made up of 16 amino acids. For the CDR3, the DNA is TGTGCCAGCAGCCAACCAGGGGGGAGAGGAACAGATACGCAGTATTTT. Protein sequence: CASSQPGGRGTDTQYF.

In nucleotides, the CDR3 is TGTGCCAGCAGAGAACAGCTCGCCCGCTCTGGAAACACCATATATTTT. This encodes CASREQLARSGNTIYF. The chain is built from TRBV6-4 and TRBJ1-3; D is unclear. This CDR3 is built from 16 residues. The germline V gene encodes CDR1 MRHNA and CDR2 SNTAGT. V dropped 6 bases and J dropped 0 bases, with 15 bases sitting between them.

J is TRBJ2-7 and V is TRBV27; 7 nucleotides align to TRBD2. The CDR3 has 16 residues. Germline assignment: CDR1 MNHEY and CDR2 SMNVEV (reference sequence). The J segment lost 3 bases and the V segment lost 0 bases, leaving 8 bases of the junction unmatched. CDR3 nucleotides: TGTGCCAGCAGTTTATCGGGAGCGGGACGCAGCTACGAGCAGTACTTC. Translating it yields CASSLSGAGRSYEQYF.

The genes are TRBV19 and TRBJ2-7; 10 bases agree with TRBD2. The CDR3 sequence is 13 residues long. The ends lost 4 bases at V and 6 bases at J; junction bases unmatched: 3. Germline-derived CDR1 and CDR2 are LNHDA and SQIVND (reference sequence). The CDR3 DNA follows: TGTGCCAGTAGTACCCTAGCGGGAGCCGAGCAGTACTTC. Its translation: CASSTLAGAEQYF.

The chain couples TRBV2 to TRBJ2-7; 10 bases fit TRBD2. J gave up 7 bases and V 5 bases, and 11 bases lay outside the gene matches. This CDR3 is built from 15 residues. Germline V CDR1 and CDR2: SNHLY, FYNNEI. The CDR3 loop is CASSLLAGAGGEQYF. CDR3 DNA sequence: TGTGCCAGCAGTCTCCTAGCGGGAGCCGGGGGGGAGCAGTACTTC. The full variable domain, its missing parts supplied by reference TRBV2 and TRBJ2-7, is EPEVTQTPSHQVTQMGQEVILRCVPISNHLYFYWYRQILGQKVEFLVSFYNNEISEKSEIFDDQFSVERPDGSNFTLKIRSTKLEDSAMYFCASSLLAGAGGEQYFGPGTRLTVT.

This rearrangement joins TRBV12-3 or TRBV12-4 to TRBJ1-6; D gene unclear. The V and J ends lost 3 bases and 10 bases respectively, with 7 bases between them. The CDR3 sequence is 12 residues long. For the CDR3, the DNA is TGTGCCAGCAGTTTCAGTAGCTCACCCCTCCACTTT. Protein sequence: CASSFSSSPLHF.

The chain employs TRBV20-1 and TRBJ2-5; D uncertain. This CDR3 has 11 residues. Germline lookup yields CDR1 DFQATT and CDR2 SNEGSKA (reference sequence). Deletions cut 5 bases from V and 6 bases from J, with 10 bases between. CDR3 in DNA: TGCAGTGCTCCCGGTACGAAGACCCAGTACTTC. Translated, it gives CSAPGTKTQYF.

The rearrangement links TRBV7-9 to TRBJ2-7; D is unresolved. The CDR3 extends over 14 amino acids. CDR1 is SEHNR and CDR2 is FQNEAQ in the germline V gene (reference sequence). The V gene lost 5 bases and the J gene lost 4 bases, with 15 bases spanning the gap. This CDR3 reads CASSPGRVLYEQYF. Written as DNA, the CDR3 is TGTGCCAGCAGCCCCGGTCGGGTGCTGTACGAGCAGTACTTC.

This clone was detected only a few times. The J gene is TRBJ1-3, the V gene TRBV25-1; D unresolved. There are 14 residues in the CDR3. With 6 bases removed from V and 1 base from J, the gap between germline ends came to 10 bases. Germline V gives CDR1 MGHDK, CDR2 SYGVNS. CDR3 coding DNA: TGTGCCAGCAGCCCTTTGAGGTCTGGAAACACCATATATTTT. It specifies CASSPLRSGNTIYF.

The chain uses TRBV7-9 and TRBJ1-3; D not certain. The CDR3 loop spans 15 amino acids. Germline-derived CDR1 and CDR2 are SEHNR and FQNEAQ (reference sequence). With 4 bases removed from V and 4 bases from J, the gap between germline ends came to 14 bases. CDR3 sequence: CASSSPGPGGNTIYF. The CDR3 nucleotides are TGTGCCAGCAGCTCGCCGGGTCCGGGGGGAAACACCATATATTTT.

The chain joins TRBV11-3 to TRBJ1-5; 11 nucleotides line up with TRBD1. This CDR3 is 18 amino acids long. Trimming at V came to 5 bases and at J to 0 bases, leaving 9 bases not matched to a gene. CDR1 and CDR2 from the germline V gene are SGHNT and YENEEA. Here the CDR3 DNA reads TGTGCCAGCAGCCCGGACAGGGGGCACCGCTATAGCAATCAGCCCCAGCATTTT. This sequence encodes CASSPDRGHRYSNQPQHF.

Here the CDR3 reads CASSSERETDTQYF. As DNA, the CDR3 is TGTGCCAGCAGTTCCGAGCGGGAGACAGATACGCAGTATTTT. The rearrangement joins TRBV5-4 to TRBJ2-3, with 8 bases identical to TRBD2. V shed 5 bases, J shed 3 bases, and the junction held 5 bases outside the gene matches. The CDR3 runs to 14 residues. CDR1 SGHNT and CDR2 YYREEE come from the germline V gene (reference sequence).

This clone came up a few times. V gene TRBV7-2 combines with J gene TRBJ2-7; possible D gene TRBD1, 6 bases. CDR3 length equals 14 residues. Germline V CDR1 and CDR2: SGHTA, FQGNSA. V lost 5 bases and J lost 2, with 13 bases in between. The CDR3 nucleotides are TGTGCCAGCAGCCCGTTGGACAGACCCTACGAGCAGTACTTC. Translating it yields CASSPLDRPYEQYF.

The V call is TRBV6-5, the J call TRBJ1-1, with D unresolved. This CDR3 is built from 14 residues. Trimming stripped 2 bases from V and 3 bases from J, with 10 bases between. Germline CDR1 is MNHEY and CDR2 is SVGAGI. CDR3 coding DNA: TGTGCCAGCAGTTACCCCGGCGGTTACACTGAAGCTTTCTTT. Translated, it gives CASSYPGGYTEAFF.